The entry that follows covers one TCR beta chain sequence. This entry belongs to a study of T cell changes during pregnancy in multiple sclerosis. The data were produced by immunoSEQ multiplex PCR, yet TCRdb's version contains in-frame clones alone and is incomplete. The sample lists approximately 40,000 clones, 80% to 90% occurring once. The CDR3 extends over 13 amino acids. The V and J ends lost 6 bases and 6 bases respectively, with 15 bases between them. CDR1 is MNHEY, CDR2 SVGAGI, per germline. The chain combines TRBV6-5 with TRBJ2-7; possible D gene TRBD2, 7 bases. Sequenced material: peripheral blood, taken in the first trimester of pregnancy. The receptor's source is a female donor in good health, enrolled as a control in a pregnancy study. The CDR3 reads CASREGGAGEQYF. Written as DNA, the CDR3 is TGTGCCAGCAGAGAGGGGGGGGCCGGCGAGCAGTACTTC.